What follows are 25 T cell receptor beta chains derived from one specimen sequenced in a study of CD8+CD57+ T cells in acquired aplastic anemia. Genomic DNA templated the TCR beta VDJ and CDR3 profiling. TCRdb fed the reads into MiXCR, producing one record per CDR3 protein. The sample comprises roughly 420,000 distinct CDR3 sequences, 65% to 80% of which are singletons, and approximately 3.9% rests with the top ten. The material sequenced was sorted CD4+, CD8+, or CD8+CD57+ T cells (not recorded which) from PBMCs. These receptors originate from a human donor in good health, serving as a control.

Regarding this clonotype: This is likely a read error, given that the CDR3 carries no conserved phenylalanine or tryptophan at its end. The chain's CDR3 is CASSQGQGERQYT. The CDR3 DNA reads as TGTGCCAGCAGCCAGGGACAGGGGGAGAGACAGTACACC. The gene calls are TRBV7-4 and TRBJ2-7, with 11 bases that match TRBD1. V shed 5 bases, J shed 10 bases, and the junction held 7 bases outside the gene matches. Per germline, CDR1 SGHVT and CDR2 SQSDAQ. The CDR3 contains 13 residues.

This clonotype was counted between two and nine times. One base away lies a much larger clone, so this may be a sequencing read error. V gene TRBV5-1 combines with J gene TRBJ2-3; D remains unclear. This CDR3 comprises 12 residues. The V end lost 2 bases, the J end lost 8 bases, and 9 bases lay between the germline ends. Germline V gene data show CDR1 as SGHRS and CDR2 as YFSETQ. The CDR3 DNA reads as TGCGCCAGCAGCTTTACTTCAGGTACGCAGTATTTT. Amino acid sequence: CASSFTSGTQYF.

This clonotype occurred a few times. The CDR3 nucleotides read TGTGCCAGCAGTTCAGGGGTACCCTACGAGCAGTACTTC. It specifies CASSSGVPYEQYF. The chain employs TRBV6-2 or TRBV6-3 and TRBJ2-7; the D gene is possibly TRBD1 (6 bases). V gave up 4 bases and J gave up 2 bases, with 9 bases separating them. The CDR3 totals 13 residues. Germline CDR1 is MNHEY and CDR2 is SVGEGT.

In regard to this clonotype: A read error may produce the germline difference seen at one junction end. The rearrangement joins TRBV10-3 to TRBJ1-2, with D perhaps matching TRBD1 (5 bases). Germline CDR1 is ENHRY and CDR2 is SYGVKD. The CDR3 extends over 14 amino acids. The CDR3 loop is CASSRSRQFYGYTF. The CDR3 DNA is TGTGCCAGCAGCAGGTCGCGACAGTTCTATGGATACACCTTC.

This clonotype was observed a handful of times. A read error is possible here, since a much larger clone lies one base away. V gene TRBV11-2 combines with J gene TRBJ1-4; D is possibly TRBD1 (5 bases). CDR3 size: 15 residues. Germline V CDR1 and CDR2: SGHAT, FQNNGV. The CDR3 coding sequence is TGTGCCAGCAGCTTAGGAGACAGAGATAATGAAAAACCGTTTTTT. Translating it yields CASSLGDRDNEKPFF.

The chain employs TRBV7-9 and TRBJ2-7; unclear D gene. The V end lost 6 bases, the J end lost 13 bases, and 28 bases lay between the germline ends. This CDR3 spans 15 amino acids. Germline assignment: CDR1 SEHNR and CDR2 FQNEAQ (reference sequence). The CDR3 coding sequence is TGTGCCAGCAGTGCGTCAGGAGAGTGGGTCTACGCCCACTACTTC. Its translation: CASSASGEWVYAHYF.

This clonotype was counted many times. The rearrangement uses TRBV25-1 and TRBJ2-5; D not certain. Trimming removed 3 bases from V and 1 base from J, with 18 bases in between. There are 17 residues in the CDR3. Germline values: CDR1 MGHDK, CDR2 SYGVNS. The CDR3 here is CASSDSLGGLGQETQYF. The CDR3 DNA reads as TGTGCCAGCAGTGACAGTCTGGGTGGGCTGGGCCAAGAGACCCAGTACTTC.

The J gene is TRBJ1-2, the V gene TRBV11-1; TRBD1 is a possible D gene (5 bases). V was cut by 3 bases and J by 0 bases, with 14 bases left in between. CDR1 SGHAT and CDR2 FQDESV come from the germline V gene (reference sequence). This CDR3 is 16 amino acids long. The CDR3 reads CASSFLERGPNYGYTF. The CDR3 DNA follows: TGTGCCAGCAGCTTCCTAGAGAGGGGACCTAACTATGGCTACACCTTC.

This clonotype appeared many times. V and J are TRBV11-2 and TRBJ2-1, with TRBD2 identical over 12 bases. V lost 1 base and J lost 8; bases outside the gene matches: 3. Germline CDR1 SGHAT, CDR2 FQNNGV. The CDR3 extends over 15 amino acids. CDR3 coding DNA: TGTGCCAGCAGCTTAGCTAGCGGGGGGGTCCATGAGCAGTTCTTC. As protein: CASSLASGGVHEQFF.

Regarding this clonotype: Given the absence of the conserved phenylalanine or tryptophan at the CDR3 end, a read error is likely. The DNA is left out, because the CDR3 cannot be placed on it with certainty; the CDR3 is given as TCRdb lists it. The V call is TRBV29-1, the J call TRBJ2-5. CDR1 SQVTM and CDR2 ANQGSEA come from the germline V gene. The CDR3 is 8 amino acids in total, end residues counted. This CDR3 reads CSVQTPKA.

The chain combines TRBV2 with TRBJ2-3; 11 bases fit TRBD2. J lost 1 base, V lost 6 bases, and 3 bases had no gene match. This CDR3 has 15 residues. Germline CDR1 and CDR2: SNHLY and FYNNEI. The CDR3 DNA reads as TGTGCCAGCAGACAACTAGCGGGAGGCACAGATACGCAGTATTTT. The encoded protein is CASRQLAGGTDTQYF.

The chain uses TRBV9 and TRBJ2-2, with D hard to call. The length of the CDR3 is 16 residues. The germline V gene has CDR1 SGDLS and CDR2 YYNGEE. With 2 bases removed from V and 0 bases from J, the gap between germline ends came to 11 bases. The CDR3 DNA reads as TGTGCCAGCAGCGTCGAACCCGCCGCGAACACCGGGGAGCTGTTTTTT. Its protein is CASSVEPAANTGELFF.

The rearrangement links TRBV7-8 to TRBJ2-7; maybe TRBD1 (5 bases). The ends were cut back, 3 bases at V and 9 bases at J, with 12 bases in the middle. Germline V gene sequence: CDR1 SGHVS, CDR2 FQNEAQ. The CDR3 is made up of 12 amino acids. The CDR3 loop reads CASSFSGNLQYF. DNA of the CDR3: TGTGCCAGCAGCTTTTCAGGGAATCTGCAGTACTTC.

With respect to this clonotype: Mismatch with germline at one junction end may stem from a read error. The chain links TRBV7-6 to TRBJ2-7; TRBD2 might be the D (6 bases). Per germline, CDR1 SGHVS and CDR2 FNYEAQ. The CDR3 has 14 amino acids. The CDR3 coding sequence is TGTGCCAGCAGCTTTGCCCCGGACACGGGAGAGCCACACTTC. This encodes CASSFAPDTGEPHF.

The chain recombines TRBV2 with TRBJ1-2, with D possibly being TRBD1 (5 bases). This CDR3 has 14 amino acids. V shed 1 base and J shed 7 bases, with 13 bases lying between them. Per the germline V gene, CDR1 is SNHLY and CDR2 is FYNNEI. Written as DNA, the CDR3 is TGTGCCAGCAGTGAAGGGTGGAACACAGGTGGCTACACCTTC. This gives the protein CASSEGWNTGGYTF.

On this clonotype itself: Sequence at one end of the junction differs from germline and may be a read error. The V call is TRBV2, the J call TRBJ2-7; D may be TRBD2 (5 bases). CDR1 is SNHLY, CDR2 FYNNEI, per germline. The CDR3 contains 13 residues. In nucleotides, the CDR3 is TGTGCCAGCATTATAACGGGGAACTACGAGCAGCACTTC. This translates into CASIITGNYEQHF.

This clonotype was seen once. Compared with germline, one end of the junction differs, possibly owing to a read error. This chain links TRBV2 with TRBJ2-2; 7 bases agree with TRBD1. This CDR3 has 14 amino acids. From germline, CDR1 is SNHLY and CDR2 FYNNEI. The CDR3 region has the DNA TGTGCCAGCAGCCAGGACAGGAGGACCGGGGAGCCGTTTTTT. Translating it yields CASSQDRRTGEPFF.

This clonotype was found once. The V and J genes are TRBV11-3 and TRBJ1-4; weak D call: TRBD1 (6 bases). V was shortened by 6 bases and J by 11 bases, with 22 bases between the two germline ends. This CDR3 spans 15 amino acids. From germline, CDR1 is SGHNT and CDR2 YENEEA. Here the CDR3 reads CASSYLGGRGGKLFF. The CDR3 DNA is TGTGCCAGCAGTTATCTTGGGGGGCGAGGGGGGAAACTGTTTTTT. Full variable domain (rest looked up from reference TRBV11-3 and TRBJ1-4): EAGVVQSPRYKIIEKKQPVAFWCNPISGHNTLYWYLQNLGQGPELLIRYENEEAVDDSQLPKDRFSAERLKGVDSTLKIQPAELGDSAVYLCASSYLGGRGGKLFFGSGTQLSVL.

In its sample, this clonotype was seen a few times. The chain uses TRBV7-9 and TRBJ2-7, with D possibly matching TRBD1 (6 bases). This CDR3 is built from 15 residues. Per the germline V gene, CDR1 is SEHNR and CDR2 is FQNEAQ (reference sequence). Trimming left V 1 base short and J 5 bases short, with 15 bases between. CDR3 region: CASSLGRDTGNEQYF. The DNA for the CDR3 is TGTGCCAGCAGCTTAGGCCGGGACACCGGCAACGAGCAGTACTTC.

The chain couples TRBV9 to TRBJ1-2; D gene ambiguous. The germline V gene encodes CDR1 SGDLS and CDR2 YYNGEE. The CDR3 has 15 residues. The V gene lost 6 bases and the J gene lost 4 bases, with 19 bases spanning the gap. The CDR3: CASTTRDIGPYGYTF. CDR3 coding DNA: TGTGCCAGCACCACGAGAGACATAGGGCCCTATGGCTACACCTTC.

The chain has TRBV7-2 and TRBJ2-3, with D possibly being TRBD2 (7 bases). The germline V gene encodes CDR1 SGHTA and CDR2 FQGNSA. With 7 bases removed from V and 15 bases from J, the gap between germline ends came to 32 bases. The CDR3 runs to 16 residues. CDR3 nucleotides: TGTGCCAGCAAACTACTAGGGGGGGTATCCTCCGATACGTACTATTTT. Protein product: CASKLLGGVSSDTYYF.

Here the CDR3 DNA reads TGTGCCAGCAGCCAACTAAGCGTCGGTGCAGCTTTCTTT. This sequence encodes CASSQLSVGAAFF. The chain has TRBV9 and TRBJ1-1; unclear D gene. The V and J ends lost 4 bases and 10 bases respectively, with 17 bases between them. This CDR3 spans 13 amino acids. Germline lookup yields CDR1 SGDLS and CDR2 YYNGEE.

This clonotype was counted only a few times. The chain carries TRBV4-3 and TRBJ2-7, with TRBD1 as a possible D gene (6 bases). Germline V lookup: CDR1 LGHNA, CDR2 YSLEER. Trimming removed 6 bases at V and 0 bases at J, with 12 bases between. This CDR3 region has 14 residues. This chain's CDR3 is CASRRDTFSYEQYF. As DNA, the CDR3 is TGCGCCAGCAGACGGGACACCTTCTCCTACGAGCAGTACTTC.

Note on this clonotype: One end of the junction fails to match germline, which may point to a read error. The chain recombines TRBV7-2 with TRBJ2-7; possible D gene TRBD1, 7 bases. The CDR3 is made up of 14 amino acids. CDR1 SGHTA and CDR2 FQGNSA come from the germline V gene. The CDR3 sequence: CASSLAWGRRGPEF. CDR3 coding DNA: TGTGCCAGCAGCTTAGCATGGGGCAGGAGGGGGCCGGAATTC.

The chain has TRBV11-2 and TRBJ1-2; 7 nucleotides align to TRBD1. The CDR3 has 13 amino acids. CDR1 and CDR2 from the germline V gene are SGHAT and FQNNGV. V lost 7 bases to trimming and J lost 6 bases; unmatched junction nucleotides: 8. Here the CDR3 DNA reads TGTGCCAGCAACCTAAGACAGGGTGATGGCTACACCTTC. Its translation: CASNLRQGDGYTF. Complete variable domain (other parts from reference TRBV11-2 and TRBJ1-2): EAGVAQSPRYKIIEKRQSVAFWCNPISGHATLYWYQQILGQGPKLLIQFQNNGVVDDSQLPKDRFSAERLKGVDSTLKIQPAKLEDSAVYLCASNLRQGDGYTFGSGTRLTVV.